This TCR beta chain comes out of a study of T cells expressing NK-cell markers (dated by TCRdb to the early 2020s). Study-level background: In sorted CD3+CD56+NKG2C+, CD3+CD56+NKG2C- and CD3+CD56-NKG2C+ T-cell subsets from about eight donors, TCR beta-chain repertoires were profiled. Illumina HiSeq 2000/2500, MiSeq or NextSeq was used to sequence libraries as 2 x 150 bp reads. All eight donors whose samples were sequenced were randomly selected healthy volunteers, three of them men and five women. Seven of the eight sequenced donors were HCMV-seropositive and one was HCMV-seronegative. Points the paper makes about the study in general: Whether the expanded NKG2C-expressing T cell clones were specific for HCMV antigens remained unclear. For five or six donors, the dominant CD3+CD56+NKG2C+ clonotypes were among the top 10 CD8+ clonotypes and accounted for about 1.0-8% of CD8+ T cells. Those dominant clonotypes were again the most abundant among CD3+CD56-NKG2C+ cells in four donors, at about 28.3-60.1%.

HCMV serostatus was determined by detecting HCMV-specific IgG in serum with a commercial ELISA kit. Peripheral blood mononuclear cells were isolated from blood by Ficoll density gradient centrifugation. Data came from an Illumina HiSeq 2000. TCR beta cDNA libraries were prepared using 5'RACE template switching, which introduced a universal primer site and unique molecular identifiers. Priming for cDNA synthesis came from the TCR beta constant segment, and two successive PCR amplification steps followed. The authors processed their data as follows. MIGEC was used to demultiplex reads and group the reads by UMI, and MiTCR was used to assemble and quantify clonotypes. Only TCR cDNA sequences supported by at least two reads were kept to exclude erroneous sequences. The tcR package was used for downstream repertoire analysis, with clonotypes matched between fractions based on CDR3 nucleotide sequence plus V segment. VDJmatch was used to annotate antigen specificity against VDJdb, with one amino acid substitution allowed in CDR3. TCRdb reprocessed the reads; each CDR3 protein sequence makes one entry, and DNA is unavailable. For this entry, the V and J calls and clone size follow TCRdb and not the study's own pipeline. The sample's table covers about 260,000 distinct CDR3 sequences. The top ten constitute around 0.42% of the sample.

CDR1 SEHNR and CDR2 FQNEAQ are derived from the germline V gene (reference sequence). The CDR3 covers 16 residues, taking in both the cysteine and the phenylalanine. Only the protein is on record. Notes on this clonotype: The specificity of this receptor is unknown.

The sequence was collected from a man in his late teens or twenties in good health. Donor details come from another sample of the same person, matched by shared clones. The chain joins TRBV7-9 to TRBJ1-1. The specimen was blood T cells: a sorted CD56 or NKG2C T cell subset, CD4+ or CD8+ T cells, or bulk PBMC T cells (not recorded which). The CDR3 in this case is CASSLSPNTRNTEAFF.